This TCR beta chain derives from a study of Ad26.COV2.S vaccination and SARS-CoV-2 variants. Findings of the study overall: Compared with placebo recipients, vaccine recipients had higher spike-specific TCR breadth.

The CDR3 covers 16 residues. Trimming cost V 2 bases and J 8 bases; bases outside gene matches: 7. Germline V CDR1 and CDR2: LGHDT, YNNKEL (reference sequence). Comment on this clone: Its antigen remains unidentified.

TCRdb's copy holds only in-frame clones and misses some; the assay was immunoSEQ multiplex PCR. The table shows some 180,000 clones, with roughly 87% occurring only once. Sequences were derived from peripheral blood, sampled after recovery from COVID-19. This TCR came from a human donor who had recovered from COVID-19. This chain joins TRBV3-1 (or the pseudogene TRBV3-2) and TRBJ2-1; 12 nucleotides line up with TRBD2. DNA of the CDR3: TGTGCCAGCAGCCAACTATCTAGCGGGAGGGCCCATGAGCAGTTCTTC. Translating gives CASSQLSSGRAHEQFF.